One and the same sample provided the 29 T cell receptor beta chains below, sequenced in a study of cytomegalovirus exposure and HLA in healthy donors. Profiled with immunoSEQ multiplex PCR; TCRdb holds only in-frame clones, not every one. Of about 140,000 clones listed, approximately 90% are singletons. The sample was PBMCs. These receptors were taken from a man aged 18-30 years in good health and CMV-seronegative.

CDR3 in DNA: TGTGCCAGCCACCGACAGGGGGCTAGGGATCAGCCCCAGCATTTT. Protein: CASHRQGARDQPQHF. This chain uses TRBV19 with TRBJ1-5; 10 bases are shared with TRBD1. This CDR3 is 15 amino acids long. With V trimmed by 9 bases and J by 5 bases, 10 bases remained unmatched. Germline CDR1 LNHDA, CDR2 SQIVND (reference sequence).

This rearrangement joins TRBV10-3 to TRBJ1-1; 8 nucleotides line up with TRBD1. The CDR3 length is 13 residues. Germline-derived CDR1 and CDR2 are ENHRY and SYGVKD. V was pared by 10 bases and J by 1 base, with 5 bases of the junction left unmatched. The CDR3 nucleotides are TGTGCCACGTCTGGACAGGGGAACACTGAAGCTTTCTTT. It translates to CATSGQGNTEAFF.

J is TRBJ2-7 and V is TRBV2; a weak D match, TRBD2 (5 bases). The V gene's germline CDR1 is SNHLY and CDR2 FYNNEI. CDR3 length: 14 residues. The V gene lost 0 bases and the J gene lost 3 bases, with 9 bases spanning the gap. The CDR3 region is CASSEARVSYEQYV. Here the CDR3 DNA reads TGTGCCAGCAGTGAAGCGCGGGTGAGCTACGAGCAGTACGTC.

J is TRBJ2-7 and V is TRBV18, with 11 bases fitting TRBD1. This CDR3 contains 14 residues. Trimming cost V 3 bases and J 6 bases; bases outside gene matches: 4. Germline V gives CDR1 KGHSH, CDR2 LQKENI. The CDR3: CASSPRDRGFEQYF. The CDR3 DNA reads TGTGCCAGCTCACCTCGGGACAGGGGGTTCGAGCAGTACTTC.

V gene TRBV9 combines with J gene TRBJ2-7; 7 bases agree with TRBD1. The germline V gene encodes CDR1 SGDLS and CDR2 YYNGEE. This CDR3 region has 14 residues. J was trimmed by 1 base and V by 3 bases; bases with no gene match: 4. CDR3 sequence reads: CASSATGWSYEQYF. As DNA, the CDR3 is TGTGCCAGCAGCGCGACAGGGTGGTCCTACGAGCAGTACTTC.

The rearrangement links TRBV19 to TRBJ1-6; D possibly corresponds to TRBD1 (5 bases). Germline V lookup: CDR1 LNHDA, CDR2 SQIVND (reference sequence). CDR3 length: 15 residues. V was shortened by 5 bases and J by 10 bases, with 18 bases between the two germline ends. The CDR3 sequence: CASSLVGGSGSPLHF. In DNA form, the CDR3 reads TGTGCCAGTAGTTTAGTTGGAGGGTCAGGGTCACCCCTCCACTTT.

The chain has TRBV6-6 and TRBJ1-2, with 7 bases identical to TRBD1. V shed 4 bases and J 4 bases; nucleotides not matched to a gene: 9. Germline CDR1 and CDR2: MNHNY and SVGAGI (reference sequence). The CDR3 runs 15 residues. The CDR3 coding sequence is TGTGCCAGCAGTTGGGGGACAGCGACTCCCTATGGCTACACCTTC. Protein: CASSWGTATPYGYTF.

The CDR3 sequence is CASSLSPGLAHNEQFF. The DNA for the CDR3 is TGTGCCAGCAGTTTATCCCCGGGACTAGCGCACAATGAGCAGTTCTTC. The J gene is TRBJ2-1, the V gene TRBV27; 10 nucleotides match TRBD2. The J segment lost 5 bases and the V segment lost 0 bases, leaving 4 bases of the junction unmatched. This CDR3 has 16 amino acids. The V gene's germline CDR1 is MNHEY and CDR2 SMNVEV (reference sequence).

V usage is TRBV5-6 and J usage is TRBJ1-1; D is possibly TRBD1 (5 bases). This CDR3 has 13 amino acids. The V gene's germline CDR1 is SGHDT and CDR2 YYEEEE. Trimming stripped 4 bases from V and 1 base from J, with 8 bases between. The CDR3 nucleotides are TGTGCCAGCAGCCACAGGCCGAACACTGAAGCTTTCTTT. The encoded protein is CASSHRPNTEAFF.

V gene TRBV2 combines with J gene TRBJ2-7; D perhaps matches TRBD1 (6 bases). The CDR3 contains 17 residues. The germline gives CDR1 SNHLY, CDR2 FYNNEI. The V end lost 3 bases, the J end lost 5 bases, and 23 bases lay between the germline ends. Written as DNA, the CDR3 is TGTGCCAGCAGTGACCCTTCTGTATCACAATACAGGGACGAGCAGTACGTC. Protein: CASSDPSVSQYRDEQYV.

The V gene is TRBV27, the J gene TRBJ1-1; perhaps TRBD1 as D (5 bases). This CDR3 comprises 13 residues. Germline assignment: CDR1 MNHEY and CDR2 SMNVEV (reference sequence). V was cut by 6 bases and J by 4 bases, with 12 bases left in between. In DNA, the CDR3 is TGTGCCAGCAGAAGGGGAGGGAGCACTGAAGCTTTCTTT. This sequence encodes CASRRGGSTEAFF.

This clone showed up just once. The chain links TRBV9 to TRBJ2-3, with a weak D call TRBD1 (5 bases). Trimming stripped 1 base from V and 0 bases from J, with 21 bases between. This CDR3 contains 19 residues. The V gene's germline CDR1 is SGDLS and CDR2 YYNGEE. This CDR3 reads CASSVWAGSAGVSTDTQYF. The DNA of the CDR3 is TGTGCCAGCAGCGTATGGGCAGGGTCTGCTGGGGTGAGCACAGATACGCAGTATTTT.

The chain joins TRBV25-1 to TRBJ1-1, with TRBD1 matching 10 bases. V shed 1 base and J 5 bases; nucleotides not matched to a gene: 10. CDR3 length: 17 amino acids. Germline values: CDR1 MGHDK, CDR2 SYGVNS. CDR3 bases: TGTGCCAGCAGTGAATTCCCGGGACAGGGGTTGGGGACTGAAGCTTTCTTT. Translation: CASSEFPGQGLGTEAFF. Complete variable domain (other parts from reference TRBV25-1 and TRBJ1-1): EADIYQTPRYLVIGTGKKITLECSQTMGHDKMYWYQQDPGMELHLIHYSYGVNSTEKGDLSSESTVSRIRTEHFPLTLESARPSHTSQYLCASSEFPGQGLGTEAFFGQGTRLTVV.

The chain combines TRBV29-1 with TRBJ2-5; D is uncertain. Germline V gives CDR1 SQVTM, CDR2 ANQGSEA. V was pared by 6 bases and J by 5 bases, with 13 bases between. This CDR3 has 12 residues. CDR3 protein: CSVRSVGETQYF. The CDR3 DNA sequence: TGCAGCGTCCGCTCCGTGGGCGAGACCCAGTACTTC.

V gene TRBV5-1 combines with J gene TRBJ1-1; 7 bases agree with TRBD1. The germline V gene encodes CDR1 SGHRS and CDR2 YFSETQ. The CDR3 runs to 17 residues. With 4 bases clipped from V and 1 base from J, the junction kept 13 bases outside the gene matches. The CDR3 DNA sequence: TGCGCCAGCAGCAATGGGATCCCCGGGACAGCGAACACTGAAGCTTTCTTT. Its protein is CASSNGIPGTANTEAFF. The full variable domain, its missing parts supplied by reference TRBV5-1 and TRBJ1-1, is KAGVTQTPRYLIKTRGQQVTLSCSPISGHRSVSWYQQTPGQGLQFLFEYFSETQRNKGNFPGRFSGRQFSNSRSEMNVSTLELGDSALYLCASSNGIPGTANTEAFFGQGTRLTVV.

The CDR3 loop is CASSEAGGGLVAPGNTIYF. The DNA of the CDR3 is TGTGCCAGCAGTGAAGCGGGCGGGGGGTTGGTGGCTCCTGGAAACACCATATATTTT. The chain is built from TRBV6-1 and TRBJ1-3, with D perhaps matching TRBD1 (5 bases). This CDR3 comprises 19 residues. CDR1 is MNHNS, CDR2 SASEGT, per germline. Trimming took off 0 bases at V and 2 bases at J, with 20 bases between the two ends.

The chain joins TRBV18 to TRBJ2-1, with D perhaps TRBD1 (6 bases). The CDR3 extends over 14 amino acids. The ends were cut back, 3 bases at V and 15 bases at J, with 21 bases in the middle. Germline CDR1 reads KGHSH; CDR2 reads LQKENI. CDR3 nucleotides: TGTGCCAGCTCACCTTCGGCAATCCGGGACAACCCGTTCTTC. As protein: CASSPSAIRDNPFF.

The chain has TRBV4-2 and TRBJ1-5; 7 bases agree with TRBD1. The CDR3 consists of 14 residues. Germline CDR1 reads LGHNA; CDR2 reads YNFKEQ. Germline trimming cut 4 bases from V and 4 bases from J; bases unmatched to any gene: 4. The CDR3 DNA reads TGTGCCAGCAGCCCCGACAGGGCAAATCAGCCCCAGCATTTT. Translated, it gives CASSPDRANQPQHF.

This clone has just one count. V is TRBV5-4 and J is TRBJ1-1, with a possible D match to TRBD1 (5 bases). Germline CDR1 reads SGHNT; CDR2 reads YYREEE (reference sequence). Trimming removed 2 bases from V and 4 bases from J, with 12 bases in between. This CDR3 comprises 14 residues. CDR3 loop: CASSFETGFTEAFF. The CDR3 DNA follows: TGTGCCAGCAGCTTTGAAACAGGCTTCACTGAAGCTTTCTTT.

The genes are TRBV6-6 and TRBJ1-5; D is possibly TRBD1 (6 bases). Germline CDR1 MNHNY, CDR2 SVGAGI (reference sequence). V lost 6 bases and J 1 base, leaving 10 bases between the germline ends. There are 14 residues in the CDR3. The CDR3 nucleotides are TGTGCCAGCAGGGAACAGGGAAGCAATCAGCCCCAGCATTTT. This translates into CASREQGSNQPQHF.

The chain uses TRBV30 and TRBJ2-7; 10 positions agree with TRBD1. The V gene's germline CDR1 is GTSNPN and CDR2 SVGIG (reference sequence). The CDR3 consists of 15 residues. Losses at the gene ends were 8 bases for V and 1 base for J; bases not matched to a gene: 11. DNA of the CDR3: TGTGCCGGCCCGTCCGGACAGGGGGAGTCCTACGAGCAGTACGTC. This encodes CAGPSGQGESYEQYV.

Here the CDR3 reads CASSLRTQGARTDTQYF. CDR3 DNA: TGCGCCAGCAGCTTGAGGACACAGGGGGCTAGAACAGATACGCAGTATTTT. V usage is TRBV5-1 and J usage is TRBJ2-3, with 9 bases lining up with TRBD1. V dropped 1 base and J dropped 3; count of bases not matched to a gene: 9. Per germline, CDR1 SGHRS and CDR2 YFSETQ. The CDR3 totals 17 residues.

V usage is TRBV29-1 and J usage is TRBJ1-1; tentative D call: TRBD1 (6 bases). Trimming stripped 4 bases from V and 10 bases from J, with 25 bases between. This CDR3 comprises 15 residues. Germline CDR1 and CDR2: SQVTM and ANQGSEA. For the CDR3, the DNA is TGCAGCGTTGTTAATCTTTGGGGGCGCGGGGAGGGAGCTTTCTTT. This sequence encodes CSVVNLWGRGEGAFF. The variable domain in full, with the rest retrieved from reference TRBV29-1 and TRBJ1-1, is SAVISQKPSRDICQRGTSLTIQCQVDSQVTMMFWYRQQPGQSLTLIATANQGSEATYESGFVIDKFPISRPNLTFSTLTVSNMSPEDSSIYLCSVVNLWGRGEGAFFGQGTRLTVV.

The J gene is TRBJ2-3, the V gene TRBV19, with 8 bases that match TRBD2. This CDR3 region has 15 residues. Germline CDR1 reads LNHDA; CDR2 reads SQIVND (reference sequence). V shed 5 bases and J 6 bases; nucleotides not matched to a gene: 10. CDR3: CASSGSPAGEDTQYF. The CDR3 DNA is TGTGCCAGTAGTGGGTCCCCAGCGGGGGAGGATACGCAGTATTTT.

This rearrangement joins TRBV28 to TRBJ2-3; D is perhaps TRBD2 (6 bases). Trimming removed 3 bases at V and 4 bases at J, with 20 bases between. Per germline, CDR1 MDHEN and CDR2 SYDVKM. The CDR3 covers 17 residues. CDR3 sequence (DNA): TGTGCCAGCAGTTTCCTGACTAGTCCAAAGTCTTCAGATACGCAGTATTTT. Its protein is CASSFLTSPKSSDTQYF.

V and J are TRBV18 and TRBJ2-2; 7 bases agree with TRBD1. CDR3 length: 16 amino acids. Germline CDR1 reads KGHSH; CDR2 reads LQKENI. V dropped 0 bases and J dropped 4; count of bases not matched to a gene: 5. The CDR3 sequence is CASSPPGTALTGELFF. For the CDR3, the DNA is TGTGCCAGCTCACCACCAGGGACAGCCCTCACCGGGGAGCTGTTTTTT.

V gene TRBV7-9 combines with J gene TRBJ2-7, with a possible D match to TRBD2 (6 bases). The CDR3 is 13 residues long. The ends were cut back, 6 bases at V and 1 base at J, with 10 bases in the middle. The germline CDR1 and CDR2 sequences are SEHNR and FQNEAQ (reference sequence). CDR3 nucleotides: TGTGCCAGCAGGGGACTGTATTCCTACGAGCAGTACGTC. Translation gives CASRGLYSYEQYV.

The rearrangement uses TRBV7-6 and TRBJ2-7; 8 nucleotides line up with TRBD2. The germline CDR1 and CDR2 sequences are SGHVS and FNYEAQ. The CDR3 contains 16 residues. The V and J ends lost 0 bases and 3 bases, in that order; junction bases with no gene match: 7. The CDR3 region is CASSLALAGGVYEQYF. CDR3 sequence (DNA): TGTGCCAGCAGCTTAGCGCTCGCGGGGGGTGTCTACGAGCAGTACTTC.

The chain employs TRBV6-5 and TRBJ1-1; 8 bases map to TRBD1. Per germline, CDR1 MNHEY and CDR2 SVGAGI. V was clipped by 6 bases and J by 9 bases; unmatched bases: 9. This CDR3 has 13 amino acids. The CDR3, as DNA: TGTGCCAGCAGAACTGGACAGGGAGGAAAAGCTTTCTTT. This sequence encodes CASRTGQGGKAFF.